What follows describes a single TCR beta chain. The sample is drawn from a study of blood T cell repertoires in COVID-19. Clones were sequenced by immunoSEQ multiplex PCR, and TCRdb holds only the in-frame ones, with some missing. The sample has about 75,000 clones, 80% to 95% seen once. Trimming shortened V by 3 bases and J by 6 bases, and 8 bases separated the two germline ends. This CDR3 has 12 residues. Per germline, CDR1 SEHNR and CDR2 FQNEAQ (reference sequence). The source of this sequence is a human donor in a cohort sampled during active COVID-19. The chain joins TRBV7-9 to TRBJ1-2, with a tentative D call TRBD1 (5 bases). The sample consisted of peripheral blood. The DNA for the CDR3 is TGTGCCAGCAGCTTGGAGGGGCATGGCTACACCTTC. This gives the protein CASSLEGHGYTF.